This entry describes one T cell receptor beta chain. Its target is unknown. In each case, RNA was isolated and then reverse transcribed into cDNA as the sequencing template. The assay was immunoSEQ multiplex PCR, and TCRdb's table has in-frame clones only and misses some. The data show 150,000 to 200,000 clones, around 54% seen once. These data are taken from a study of CD8+ T cells in alopecia areata. The study, taken as a whole, reports: Higher clonality than in normal scalp was seen in lesional scalp, especially alopecia totalis/universalis.

Germline CDR1 is MDHEN and CDR2 is SYDVKM. The junction had 5 bases not matched to a gene; V was cut back by 2 bases and J by 7 bases. The CDR3 is 15 residues long. Sorting of PBMCs yielded the CD4+ and CD8+ T cells. This TCR derives from a human donor in good health. The chain is built from TRBV28 and TRBJ2-7; 13 positions match TRBD2. Material: CD4+ T cells sorted from blood. In nucleotides, the CDR3 is TGTGCCAGCAGTTTAGGACTAGCGGGAGTTAGTGAGCAGTACTTC. This encodes CASSLGLAGVSEQYF.